This TCR beta chain was recovered during a study of PD-L1 blockade in urothelial cancer. In the study overall: The patients first took atezolizumab in the mid-2010s, receiving 1,200 mg intravenously every 3 weeks. Patients with male sex and bladder-origin urothelial cancer accounted for about 85% of the roughly 30 enrolled.

Sample time point: peripheral blood 6 weeks after treatment start. Patients' cancers were locally advanced or metastatic urothelial carcinomas. Sample contribution per patient ranged from 1 to 8, covering pretreatment and on-treatment. Sequenced by immunoSEQ multiplex PCR; TCRdb stores in-frame clones only, minus some. The table includes fewer than 90,000 clones, 91% detected once. In germline, CDR1 is MNHEY, CDR2 SVGAGI. V was clipped by 0 bases and J by 2 bases, with 8 bases between them. The CDR3 has 14 residues. The chain is built from TRBV6-5 and TRBJ2-7; no clear D. The sequence was collected from an elderly woman with urothelial cancer. Sample: PBMCs, taken around atezolizumab (anti-PD-L1) treatment. The CDR3 loop reads CASSYSRGPYEQYF. The CDR3 region has the DNA TGTGCCAGCAGTTACTCCCGCGGCCCCTACGAGCAGTACTTC.